The sequence of this TCR beta chain was determined in a study of T cell responses to AZD1222 COVID-19 vaccine. Findings and caveats of the study: There were mostly white British donors and more females than males, and clonal diversity was possibly underestimated. Baseline antibody screening turned up just a handful of seropositive AZD1222 recipients. Epitopes outside B.1.351 and B.1.1.7 mutated regions reportedly drew nearly half of spike TCRs.

Produced via immunoSEQ multiplex PCR; TCRdb's table is partial and in-frame only. Among 110,000 to 150,000 clones listed, approximately 90% were seen once. Turning to this clone: Its cognate antigen is unknown.

The CDR3 contains 13 residues. Germline V gene data show CDR1 as SGHTA and CDR2 as FQGNSA. With 3 bases removed from V and 8 bases from J, the gap between germline ends came to 13 bases. The sequence came from an adult who received the AZD1222 COVID-19 vaccine. The chain employs TRBV7-2 and TRBJ1-2; the D gene is possibly TRBD1 (6 bases). This sample comprised peripheral blood, obtained 28 days after the second AZD1222 dose. The CDR3 region has the DNA TGTGCCAGCAGCTTTGGCTATACAGGGGGCTACACCTTC. Amino acids: CASSFGYTGGYTF.